The present T cell receptor beta chain was sequenced within a study of Ad26.COV2.S vaccination and SARS-CoV-2 variants. The CDR3 is 12 amino acids. Germline V gene lookup returns CDR1 SGHAT and CDR2 FQDESV (reference sequence). Trimming cost V 1 base and J 7 bases, with 4 bases left between them. Sequencing was performed with immunoSEQ multiplex PCR; in TCRdb, only in-frame clones are kept and a portion is missing. The data hold around 340,000 clones, with 88% observed a single time. This sample's treatment: around 19 received Ad26.COV2.S at low or high dose, single or two shots; five or six received placebo; per-sample allocation not given. Sampling occurred on day 63 after the first vaccine or placebo injection.

The rearrangement joins TRBV11-1 to TRBJ2-2; D ambiguous. The origin of this receptor is a person aged 18-65 years who received the Ad26.COV2.S COVID-19 vaccine or a placebo. The source material was peripheral blood, sampled in a trial of Ad26.COV2.S vaccine versus placebo. The CDR3 bases are TGTGCCAGCAGCTTAGAGGTCGGGGAGCTGTTTTTT. Translated, it gives CASSLEVGELFF.